The entry below describes one TCR beta chain. One end of the junction fails to match germline, which may point to a read error. These data belong to a study of T cells in localized non-small cell lung cancer. TCRdb keeps only in-frame clones here, not all; method: immunoSEQ multiplex PCR. The data show under 70,000 clones, 86% seen once. CDR1 is SSHAT and CDR2 is FNYEAQ in the germline V gene (reference sequence). CDR3 length equals 15 residues. The clonotype originates from a woman aged 40-69 years with stage I lung adenocarcinoma. This rearrangement joins TRBV7-7 to TRBJ2-5; TRBD2 aligns across 11 bases. The specimen was peripheral blood, collected before any cancer treatment. The CDR3, as DNA: TGTGCTAGCAGCTTAGCGGGGGGGACCCAAGAGACCCAGTACTTC. It translates to CASSLAGGTQETQYF. The complete variable domain, with remaining parts taken from reference TRBV7-7 and TRBJ2-5, reads GAGVSQSPRYKVTKRGQDVTLRCDPISSHATLYWYQQALGQGPEFLTYFNYEAQPDKSGLPSDRFSAERPEGSISTLTIQRTEQRDSAMYRCASSLAGGTQETQYFGPGTRLLVL.